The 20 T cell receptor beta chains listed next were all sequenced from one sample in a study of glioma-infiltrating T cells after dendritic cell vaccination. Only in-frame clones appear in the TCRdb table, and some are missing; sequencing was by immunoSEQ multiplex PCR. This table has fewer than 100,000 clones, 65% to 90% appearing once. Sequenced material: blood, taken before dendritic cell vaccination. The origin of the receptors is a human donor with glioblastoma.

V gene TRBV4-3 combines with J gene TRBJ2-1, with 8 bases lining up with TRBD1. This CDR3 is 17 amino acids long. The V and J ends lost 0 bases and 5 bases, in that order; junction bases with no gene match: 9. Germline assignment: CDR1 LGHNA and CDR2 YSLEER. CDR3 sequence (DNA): TGCGCCAGCAGCCAAGACCTGGACAGGGAGGAAGACAATGAGCAGTTCTTC. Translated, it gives CASSQDLDREEDNEQFF.

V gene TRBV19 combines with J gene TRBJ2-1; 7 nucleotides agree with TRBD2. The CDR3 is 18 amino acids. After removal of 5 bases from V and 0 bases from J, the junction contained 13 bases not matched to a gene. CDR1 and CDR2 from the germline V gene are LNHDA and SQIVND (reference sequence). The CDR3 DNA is TGTGCCAGTAGTGTTAGCGGACTAGTAGGGAGCTCCTACAATGAGCAGTTCTTC. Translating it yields CASSVSGLVGSSYNEQFF. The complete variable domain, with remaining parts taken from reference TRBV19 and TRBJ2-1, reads DGGITQSPKYLFRKEGQNVTLSCEQNLNHDAMYWYRQDPGQGLRLIYYSQIVNDFQKGDIAEGYSVSREKKESFPLTVTSAQKNPTAFYLCASSVSGLVGSSYNEQFFGPGTRLTVL.

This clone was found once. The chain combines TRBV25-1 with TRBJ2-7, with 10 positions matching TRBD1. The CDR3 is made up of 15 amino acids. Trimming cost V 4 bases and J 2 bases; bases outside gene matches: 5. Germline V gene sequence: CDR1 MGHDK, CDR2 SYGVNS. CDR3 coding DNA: TGTGCCAGCAGTGGACAGGGGGCCCCGACCTACGAGCAGTACTTC. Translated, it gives CASSGQGAPTYEQYF.

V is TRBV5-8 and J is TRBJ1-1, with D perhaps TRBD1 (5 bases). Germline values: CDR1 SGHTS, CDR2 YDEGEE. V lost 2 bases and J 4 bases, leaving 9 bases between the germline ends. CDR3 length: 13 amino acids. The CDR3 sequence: CASSFRTITEAFF. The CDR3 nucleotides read TGTGCCAGCAGCTTTAGGACAATCACTGAAGCTTTCTTT.

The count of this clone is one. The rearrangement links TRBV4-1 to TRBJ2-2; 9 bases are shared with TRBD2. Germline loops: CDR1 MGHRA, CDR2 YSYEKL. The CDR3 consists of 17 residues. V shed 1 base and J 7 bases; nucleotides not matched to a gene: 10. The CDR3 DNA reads TGCGCCAGCAGCCAAGTCGACCTGGGACTAGCTTACGGGGAGCTGTTTTTT. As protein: CASSQVDLGLAYGELFF.

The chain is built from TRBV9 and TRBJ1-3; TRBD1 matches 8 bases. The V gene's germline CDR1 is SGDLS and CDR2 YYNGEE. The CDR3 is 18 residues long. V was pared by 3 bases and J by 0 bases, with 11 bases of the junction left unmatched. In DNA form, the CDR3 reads TGTGCCAGCAGCGCAATACAAACAGGGGGAACCTCTGGAAACACCATATATTTT. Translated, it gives CASSAIQTGGTSGNTIYF.

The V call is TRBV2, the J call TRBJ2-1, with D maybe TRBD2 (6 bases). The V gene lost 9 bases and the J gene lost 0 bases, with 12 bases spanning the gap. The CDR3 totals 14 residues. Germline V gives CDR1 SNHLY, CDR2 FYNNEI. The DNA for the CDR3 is TGTGCCAGATCCGGGAGCGCCTCCTACAATGAGCAGTTCTTC. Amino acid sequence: CARSGSASYNEQFF.

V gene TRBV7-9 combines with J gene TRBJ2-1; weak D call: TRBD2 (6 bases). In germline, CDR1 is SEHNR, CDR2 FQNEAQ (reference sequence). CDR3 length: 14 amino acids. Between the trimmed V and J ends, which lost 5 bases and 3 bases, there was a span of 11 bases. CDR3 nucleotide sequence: TGTGCCAGCAGCACCCGGGACTTCTACAATGAGCAGTTCTTC. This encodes CASSTRDFYNEQFF.

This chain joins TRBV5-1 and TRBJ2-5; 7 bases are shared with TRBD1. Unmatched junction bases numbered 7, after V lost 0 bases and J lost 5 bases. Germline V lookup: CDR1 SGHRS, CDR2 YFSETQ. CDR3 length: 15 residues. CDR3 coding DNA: TGCGCCAGCAGCTTGGGAGGGGGCGTAGGGGAGACCCAGTACTTC. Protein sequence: CASSLGGGVGETQYF.

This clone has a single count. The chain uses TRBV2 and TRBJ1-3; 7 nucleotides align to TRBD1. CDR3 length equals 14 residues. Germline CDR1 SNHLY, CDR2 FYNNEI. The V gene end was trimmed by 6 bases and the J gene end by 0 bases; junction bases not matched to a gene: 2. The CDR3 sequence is CASSRTGSGNTIYF. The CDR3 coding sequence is TGTGCCAGCAGCAGGACAGGCTCTGGAAACACCATATATTTT.

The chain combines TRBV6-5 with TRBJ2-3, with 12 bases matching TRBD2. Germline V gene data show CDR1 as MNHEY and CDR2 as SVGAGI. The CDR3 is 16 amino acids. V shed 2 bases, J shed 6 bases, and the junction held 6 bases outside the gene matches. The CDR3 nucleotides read TGTGCCAGCAGTTACGGCCTAGCGGGGGGGCCGGATACGCAGTATTTT. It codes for CASSYGLAGGPDTQYF.

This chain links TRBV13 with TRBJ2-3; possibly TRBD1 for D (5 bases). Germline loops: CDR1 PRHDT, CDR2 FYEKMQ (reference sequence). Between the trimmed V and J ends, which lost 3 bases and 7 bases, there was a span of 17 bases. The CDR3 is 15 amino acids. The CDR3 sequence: CASSFGQGYKNTQYF. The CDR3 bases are TGTGCCAGCAGCTTCGGGCAGGGCTACAAAAATACGCAGTATTTT.

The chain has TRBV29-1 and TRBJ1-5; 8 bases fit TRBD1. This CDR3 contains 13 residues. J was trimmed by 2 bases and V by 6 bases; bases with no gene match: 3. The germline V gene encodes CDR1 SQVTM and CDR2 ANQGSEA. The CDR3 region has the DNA TGCAGCGTCGGGACAGGACGCAATCAGCCCCAGCATTTT. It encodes CSVGTGRNQPQHF.

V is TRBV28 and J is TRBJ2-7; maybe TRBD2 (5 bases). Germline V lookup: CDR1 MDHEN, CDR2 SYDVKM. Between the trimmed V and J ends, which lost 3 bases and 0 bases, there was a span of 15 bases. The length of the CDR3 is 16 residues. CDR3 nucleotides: TGTGCCAGCAGTTTCTCCCGGCGGGCCATCTCCTACGAGCAGTACTTC. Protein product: CASSFSRRAISYEQYF.

Written as DNA, the CDR3 is TGTGCCACCAGCAGATCCCCGACAGGGGGCCTCACAGATACGCAGTATTTT. This translates into CATSRSPTGGLTDTQYF. The gene calls are TRBV15 and TRBJ2-3; 10 bases line up with TRBD1. CDR3 length equals 17 residues. V lost 2 bases and J lost 2; bases outside the gene matches: 7. Germline assignment: CDR1 LNHNV and CDR2 YYDKDF (reference sequence).

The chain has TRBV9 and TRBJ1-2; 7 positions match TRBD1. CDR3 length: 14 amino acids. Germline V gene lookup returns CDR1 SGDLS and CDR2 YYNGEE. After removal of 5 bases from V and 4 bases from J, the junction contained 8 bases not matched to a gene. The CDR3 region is CASSKDRAGYGYTF. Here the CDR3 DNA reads TGTGCCAGCAGTAAAGACAGGGCCGGCTATGGCTACACCTTC.

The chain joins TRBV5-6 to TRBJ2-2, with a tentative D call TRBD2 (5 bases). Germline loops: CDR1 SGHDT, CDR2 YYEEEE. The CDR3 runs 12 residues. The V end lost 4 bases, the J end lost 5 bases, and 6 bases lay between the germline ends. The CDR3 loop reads CASSIATGELFF. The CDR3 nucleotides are TGTGCCAGCAGCATAGCGACCGGGGAGCTGTTTTTT.

CDR3 protein: CASSSGTYPYEQYF. CDR3 coding DNA: TGTGCCAGCAGCTCCGGGACATACCCCTACGAGCAGTACTTC. The chain employs TRBV7-2 and TRBJ2-7; D may be TRBD1 (6 bases). The V and J ends lost 4 bases and 2 bases respectively, with 12 bases between them. CDR1 SGHTA and CDR2 FQGNSA come from the germline V gene. The CDR3 spans 14 residues.

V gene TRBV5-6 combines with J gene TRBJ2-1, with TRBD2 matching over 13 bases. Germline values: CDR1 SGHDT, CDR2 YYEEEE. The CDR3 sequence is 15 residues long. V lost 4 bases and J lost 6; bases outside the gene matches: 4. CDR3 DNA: TGTGCCAGCAGCGTACTAGCGGGAGGGGGCAATGAGCAGTTCTTC. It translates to CASSVLAGGGNEQFF.

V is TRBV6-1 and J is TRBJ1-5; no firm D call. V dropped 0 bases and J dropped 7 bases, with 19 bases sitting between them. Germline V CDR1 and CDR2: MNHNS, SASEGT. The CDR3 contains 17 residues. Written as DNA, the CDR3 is TGTGCCAGCAGTGAAGCAGCGGCCCCCGGCAACGGACAGCCCCAGCATTTT. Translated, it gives CASSEAAAPGNGQPQHF.